The present entry profiles one T cell receptor beta chain with its context. Its antigen is unidentified. Researchers used genomic DNA as the template to profile TCR beta VDJ and CDR3. TCRdb passed the reads through MiXCR, listing each CDR3 protein once. The sample lists approximately 65,000 distinct CDR3 sequences; 50% to 70% were seen once. CDR3 length equals 15 residues. The V gene's germline CDR1 is SEHNR and CDR2 FQNEAQ (reference sequence). Unmatched junction bases numbered 8, after V lost 4 bases and J lost 10 bases. This specimen comes from a study of CD8+CD57+ T cells in acquired aplastic anemia. Whole-study context: DNA per sorted CD4+ or CD8+ sample ranged roughly 0.19 to 27.4 ug, averaging approximately 3.3 ug. Healthy donors gave about 9.8 million reads on average for CD4+ cells.

Overall study findings and caveats: Between patients and controls, CD8+ Simpson's diversity did not vary significantly. Overlapping CD8+ CDR3 repertoires of patients and controls contained some 27 shared sequences.

This receptor was identified in a human donor in good health, serving as a control. Sequenced input: sorted CD4+, CD8+, or CD8+CD57+ T cells (not recorded which) from PBMCs. The genes are TRBV7-9 and TRBJ1-6, with TRBD1 matching over 9 bases. The CDR3 is CASSSTGTGLSPLHF. In DNA form, the CDR3 reads TGTGCCAGCAGCTCCACCGGGACAGGGTTGTCACCCCTCCACTTT.